The 25 T cell receptor beta chains below all came from one sample that was sequenced in a study of cytomegalovirus exposure and HLA in healthy donors. Vbeta (60) and Jbeta (13) primers were used in the PCR. Sequenced by immunoSEQ multiplex PCR; TCRdb stores in-frame clones only, minus some. The table shows about 110,000 clones, with approximately 80% occurring only once. The sample comprised PBMCs. The receptors stem from a male donor in good health and CMV-seronegative.

This chain connects TRBV13 to TRBJ2-1; 10 bases agree with TRBD2. The length of the CDR3 is 16 residues. Germline CDR1 is PRHDT and CDR2 is FYEKMQ (reference sequence). V lost 5 bases and J lost 5; bases outside the gene matches: 9. The CDR3 protein is CASSARAGGPHNEQFF. DNA for the CDR3: TGTGCCAGCAGCGCACGAGCGGGAGGGCCCCACAATGAGCAGTTCTTC.

V usage is TRBV19 and J usage is TRBJ2-1, with 7 bases lining up with TRBD1. This CDR3 has 12 amino acids. Germline values: CDR1 LNHDA, CDR2 SQIVND (reference sequence). V was clipped by 5 bases and J by 8 bases; unmatched bases: 3. The CDR3 nucleotides read TGTGCCAGTAGTGCACAGGGGTATGAGCAGTTCTTC. This sequence encodes CASSAQGYEQFF.

V gene TRBV29-1 combines with J gene TRBJ2-7; unclear D gene. Germline CDR1 SQVTM, CDR2 ANQGSEA. The CDR3 has 13 residues. Trimming took off 3 bases at V and 1 base at J, with 10 bases between the two ends. CDR3 DNA sequence: TGCAGCGTTGACTGGCAGGCTTCCTACGAGCAGTACTTC. Amino acid sequence: CSVDWQASYEQYF.

The gene calls are TRBV10-1 and TRBJ1-2; tentatively, D is TRBD1 (6 bases). The CDR3 has 13 residues. V lost 3 bases to trimming and J lost 4 bases, with 9 bases between them. The germline V gene encodes CDR1 WNHNN and CDR2 SYGVQD (reference sequence). The CDR3 protein is CASSDDRSYGYTF. CDR3 sequence (DNA): TGCGCCAGCAGTGACGACAGGAGCTATGGCTACACCTTC.

This chain links TRBV7-2 with TRBJ1-5; a weak D match, TRBD1 (5 bases). Germline values: CDR1 SGHTA, CDR2 FQGNSA. The CDR3 spans 14 residues. The germline V and J ends were trimmed by 2 bases and 4 bases, with 9 bases remaining between them. The DNA of the CDR3 is TGTGCCAGCAGCTTAAGGCAGGGTAATCAGCCCCAGCATTTT. Encoded protein: CASSLRQGNQPQHF.

The chain employs TRBV19 and TRBJ1-2; 10 bases map to TRBD1. The germline gives CDR1 LNHDA, CDR2 SQIVND (reference sequence). CDR3 size: 14 residues. Germline trimming cut 6 bases from V and 5 bases from J; bases unmatched to any gene: 6. CDR3 nucleotide sequence: TGTGCCAGTAGAATCGGGACAGGGGAGTATGGCTACACCTTC. The encoded protein is CASRIGTGEYGYTF.

The chain uses TRBV6-5 and TRBJ1-5; D is unclear. The germline V gene has CDR1 MNHEY and CDR2 SVGAGI. This CDR3 is built from 15 residues. The V gene lost 6 bases and the J gene lost 3 bases, with 15 bases spanning the gap. CDR3 bases: TGTGCCAGCAGAAAAGACGGGAACGTCAATCAGCCCCAGCATTTT. It encodes CASRKDGNVNQPQHF.

The chain carries TRBV14 and TRBJ1-4; 7 nucleotides align to TRBD1. Trimming at V came to 1 base and at J to 5 bases, leaving 13 bases not matched to a gene. This CDR3 is 18 amino acids long. The germline gives CDR1 SGHDN, CDR2 FVKESK. The CDR3: CASSQGTFEWTGNEKLFF. Here the CDR3 DNA reads TGTGCCAGCAGCCAAGGAACCTTCGAGTGGACAGGAAATGAAAAACTGTTTTTT. Full variable domain (remainder filled in from reference TRBV14 and TRBJ1-4): EAGVTQFPSHSVIEKGQTVTLRCDPISGHDNLYWYRRVMGKEIKFLLHFVKESKQDESGMPNNRFLAERTGGTYSTLKVQPAELEDSGVYFCASSQGTFEWTGNEKLFFGSGTQLSVL.

The chain recombines TRBV28 with TRBJ2-7, with TRBD1 matching over 7 bases. The CDR3 consists of 15 residues. Germline values: CDR1 MDHEN, CDR2 SYDVKM. V shed 5 bases, J shed 0 bases, and the junction held 7 bases outside the gene matches. CDR3 in DNA: TGTGCCAGCAGTCCCGCCCGGGACAGCTCCTACGAGCAGTACTTC. It encodes CASSPARDSSYEQYF.

The chain carries TRBV11-3 and TRBJ2-7; TRBD1 matches 9 bases. The germline CDR1 and CDR2 sequences are SGHNT and YENEEA. The CDR3 totals 15 residues. The V and J ends lost 5 bases and 4 bases, in that order; junction bases with no gene match: 9. The CDR3 DNA follows: TGTGCCAGCAGCCCCGCGGGACAGGGTGGTTACGAGCAGTACTTC. This translates into CASSPAGQGGYEQYF.

The rearrangement uses TRBV7-3 and TRBJ2-1; 12 nucleotides align to TRBD2. CDR1 is SGHTA and CDR2 is FQGTGA in the germline V gene. The CDR3 spans 15 residues. V shed 2 bases, J shed 7 bases, and the junction held 3 bases outside the gene matches. The chain's CDR3 is CASSLFGTSGNEQFF. In DNA form, the CDR3 reads TGTGCCAGCAGCTTATTCGGGACTAGCGGGAATGAGCAGTTCTTC.

The chain carries TRBV25-1 and TRBJ2-5, with 9 bases aligning to TRBD1. The tail of the sequence fits TRBJ2-7 better, so the J call may be wrong. The CDR3 has 15 amino acids. CDR1 and CDR2 from the germline V gene are MGHDK and SYGVNS. CDR3: CASSDTGGFSYEQYF. As DNA, the CDR3 is TGTGCCAGCAGTGACACAGGGGGCTTCTCCTACGAGCAGTACTTC.

V is TRBV14 and J is TRBJ2-7; TRBD2 matches at 13 bases. Trimming cost V 4 bases and J 1 base; bases outside gene matches: 4. Germline lookup yields CDR1 SGHDN and CDR2 FVKESK. The CDR3 has 16 residues. The CDR3 protein is CASSPTSGRGSYEQYF. Written as DNA, the CDR3 is TGTGCCAGCAGCCCCACTAGCGGGAGGGGATCCTACGAGCAGTACTTC.

This sequence joins TRBV6-1 and TRBJ1-2; D ambiguous. The length of the CDR3 is 13 residues. In germline, CDR1 is MNHNS, CDR2 SASEGT. V shed 1 base and J shed 5 bases, with 8 bases lying between them. Here the CDR3 reads CASSEDTTYGYTF. CDR3 nucleotides: TGTGCCAGCAGTGAAGATACTACTTATGGCTACACCTTC.

This sequence joins TRBV5-4 and TRBJ2-5; 7 positions match TRBD1. The CDR3 length is 15 residues. Germline V gene lookup returns CDR1 SGHNT and CDR2 YYREEE (reference sequence). The trim removed 0 bases at V and 5 bases at J, leaving 7 bases unmatched. CDR3 sequence (DNA): TGTGCCAGCAGCTTGGCCAGACAGGGCGGGGAGACCCAGTACTTC. Residues: CASSLARQGGETQYF.

The sample holds one count of this clone. The chain uses TRBV7-6 and TRBJ1-1; 9 positions match TRBD1. The trim removed 4 bases at V and 1 base at J, leaving 4 bases unmatched. Germline V gene sequence: CDR1 SGHVS, CDR2 FNYEAQ. The CDR3 is 15 residues long. The CDR3 DNA is TGTGCCAGCAGCTCGGACAGGGGAAAGAACACTGAAGCTTTCTTT. It translates to CASSSDRGKNTEAFF.

The rearrangement joins TRBV7-2 to TRBJ2-3; no definite D call. The germline CDR1 and CDR2 sequences are SGHTA and FQGNSA. The CDR3 is 15 amino acids. Trimming left V 5 bases short and J 2 bases short, with 14 bases between. The CDR3 DNA follows: TGTGCCAGCAGCCTCCAAGCTAGATTCACAGATACGCAGTATTTT. As protein: CASSLQARFTDTQYF.

Worth noting for this clone: Different DNA sequences within this sample yield the same CDR3. CDR3 residues: CASSPDRNQPQHF. CDR3 nucleotide sequence: TGTGCCAGCTCACCGGACAGAAATCAGCCCCAGCATTTT. This sequence joins TRBV18 and TRBJ1-5; TRBD1 is a possible D gene (6 bases). Germline V gene sequence: CDR1 KGHSH, CDR2 LQKENI. The germline V and J ends were trimmed by 3 bases and 4 bases, with 7 bases remaining between them. The CDR3 extends over 13 amino acids.

The chain links TRBV2 to TRBJ1-5; D is perhaps TRBD1 (6 bases). The CDR3 consists of 13 residues. Germline CDR1 and CDR2: SNHLY and FYNNEI. CDR3 region: CASLRDINQPQHF. The CDR3 DNA reads TGTGCTTCACTCCGGGACATAAATCAGCCCCAGCATTTT.

This chain connects TRBV6-1 to TRBJ1-2; D unresolved. This CDR3 has 15 residues. Per germline, CDR1 MNHNS and CDR2 SASEGT. V was cut by 1 base and J by 0 bases, with 9 bases left in between. Here the CDR3 reads CASSEGFPANYGYTF. The CDR3, as DNA: TGTGCCAGCAGTGAAGGTTTTCCGGCTAACTATGGCTACACCTTC.

This chain joins TRBV29-1 and TRBJ2-3; no firm D call. The CDR3 sequence is 11 residues long. Germline loops: CDR1 SQVTM, CDR2 ANQGSEA. Trimming pared 6 bases from V and 2 bases from J, leaving 6 bases between. In DNA form, the CDR3 reads TGCAGCGTGGGCCACACAGATACGCAGTATTTT. Translating it yields CSVGHTDTQYF.

V usage is TRBV6-5 and J usage is TRBJ2-7; D may be TRBD2 (6 bases). The V and J ends lost 0 bases and 9 bases respectively, with 18 bases between them. This CDR3 contains 15 residues. Germline V gives CDR1 MNHEY, CDR2 SVGAGI. As DNA, the CDR3 is TGTGCCAGCAGTTACTCGGGACTCAGGCCCATCGGGCAGTACTTC. Translation: CASSYSGLRPIGQYF.

As to this clone: Other DNA sequences in this sample translate to the same CDR3. J is TRBJ1-1 and V is TRBV6-5; no clear D. Germline CDR1 and CDR2: MNHEY and SVGAGI. The germline V and J ends were trimmed by 5 bases and 5 bases, with 18 bases remaining between them. The CDR3 spans 15 residues. The CDR3 is CASSPLGEGTTEAFF. The CDR3 nucleotides are TGTGCCAGCAGTCCCCTGGGTGAGGGAACTACTGAAGCTTTCTTT.

This chain links TRBV2 with TRBJ1-5; D not certain. V dropped 4 bases and J dropped 7 bases, with 14 bases sitting between them. The V gene's germline CDR1 is SNHLY and CDR2 FYNNEI. CDR3 length equals 14 residues. The CDR3 region is CASSVEGRGQPQHF. CDR3 coding DNA: TGTGCCAGCAGTGTCGAGGGCCGAGGGCAGCCCCAGCATTTT.

The V call is TRBV10-2, the J call TRBJ2-7; TRBD1 aligns across 7 bases. Germline V gene lookup returns CDR1 WSHSY and CDR2 SAAADI. This CDR3 comprises 13 residues. J gave up 4 bases and V 4 bases, and 4 bases lay outside the gene matches. This CDR3 reads CASSVQGQYEQYF. The CDR3 DNA reads as TGCGCCAGCAGTGTCCAGGGACAGTACGAGCAGTACTTC.